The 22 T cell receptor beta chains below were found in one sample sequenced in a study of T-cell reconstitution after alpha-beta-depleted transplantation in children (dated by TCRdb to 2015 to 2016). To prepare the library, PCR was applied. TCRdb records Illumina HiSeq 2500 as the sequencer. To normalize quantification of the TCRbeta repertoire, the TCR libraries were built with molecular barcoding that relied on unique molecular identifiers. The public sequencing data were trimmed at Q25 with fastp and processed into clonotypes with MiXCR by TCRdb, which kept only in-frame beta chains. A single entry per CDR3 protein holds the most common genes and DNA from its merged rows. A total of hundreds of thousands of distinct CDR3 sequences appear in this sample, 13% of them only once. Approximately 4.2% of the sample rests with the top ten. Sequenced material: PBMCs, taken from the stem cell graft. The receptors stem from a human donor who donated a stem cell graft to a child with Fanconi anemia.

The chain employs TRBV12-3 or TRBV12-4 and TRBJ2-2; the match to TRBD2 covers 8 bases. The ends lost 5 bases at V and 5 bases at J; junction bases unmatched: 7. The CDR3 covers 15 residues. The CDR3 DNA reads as TGTGCCAGCAGTCCAAGTCGGGGGGGGACCGGGGAGCTGTTTTTT. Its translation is CASSPSRGGTGELFF.

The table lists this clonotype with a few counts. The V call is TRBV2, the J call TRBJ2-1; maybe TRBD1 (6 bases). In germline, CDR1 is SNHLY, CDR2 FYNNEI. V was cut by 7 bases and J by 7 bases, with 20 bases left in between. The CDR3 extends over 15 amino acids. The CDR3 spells CASTPSVRGSNEQFF. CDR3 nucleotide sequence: TGTGCCAGCACCCCGTCTGTCAGGGGCTCGAATGAGCAGTTCTTC.

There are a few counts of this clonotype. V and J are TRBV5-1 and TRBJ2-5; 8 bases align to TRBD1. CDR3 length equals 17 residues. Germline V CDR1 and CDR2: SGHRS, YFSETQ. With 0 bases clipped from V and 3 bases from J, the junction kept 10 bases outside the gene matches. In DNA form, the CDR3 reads TGCGCCAGCAGCTTGGACAGGGGGTTTAGGTCAGAAGAGACCCAGTACTTC. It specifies CASSLDRGFRSEETQYF.

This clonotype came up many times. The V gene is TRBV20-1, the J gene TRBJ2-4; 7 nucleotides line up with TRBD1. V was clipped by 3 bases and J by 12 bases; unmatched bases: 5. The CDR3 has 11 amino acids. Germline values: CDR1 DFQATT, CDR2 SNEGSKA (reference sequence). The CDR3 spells CSASRQGTQYF. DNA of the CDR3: TGCAGTGCTAGCCGACAGGGTACTCAGTACTTC.

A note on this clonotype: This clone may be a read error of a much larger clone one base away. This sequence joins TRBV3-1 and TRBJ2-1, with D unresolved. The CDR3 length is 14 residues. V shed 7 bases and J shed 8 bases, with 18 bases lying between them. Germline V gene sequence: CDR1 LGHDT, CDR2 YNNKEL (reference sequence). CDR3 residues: CASTERVLFDEQFF. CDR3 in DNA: TGTGCCAGCACCGAAAGGGTACTCTTCGATGAGCAGTTCTTC.

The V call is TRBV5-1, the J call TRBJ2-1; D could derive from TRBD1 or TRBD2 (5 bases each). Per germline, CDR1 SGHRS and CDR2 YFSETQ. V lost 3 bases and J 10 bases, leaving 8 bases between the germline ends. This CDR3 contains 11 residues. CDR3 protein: CASSYRDEQFF. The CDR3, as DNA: TGCGCCAGCAGCTACCGGGACGAGCAGTTCTTC.

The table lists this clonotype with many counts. CDR3 region: CASSLGQGWGNSPLHF. The DNA of the CDR3 is TGTGCCAGCAGCTTAGGGCAGGGTTGGGGTAATTCACCCCTCCACTTT. V and J are TRBV11-2 and TRBJ1-6; D possibly corresponds to TRBD1 (5 bases). Trimming removed 1 base from V and 6 bases from J, with 13 bases in between. Germline V gives CDR1 SGHAT, CDR2 FQNNGV. This CDR3 has 16 residues.

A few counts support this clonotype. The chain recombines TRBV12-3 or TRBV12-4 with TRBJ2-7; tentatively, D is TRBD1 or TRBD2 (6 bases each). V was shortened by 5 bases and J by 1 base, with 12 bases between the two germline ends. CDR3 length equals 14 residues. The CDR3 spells CASSLLGGSYEQYF. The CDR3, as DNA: TGTGCCAGCAGTCTACTAGGGGGGTCCTACGAGCAGTACTTC.

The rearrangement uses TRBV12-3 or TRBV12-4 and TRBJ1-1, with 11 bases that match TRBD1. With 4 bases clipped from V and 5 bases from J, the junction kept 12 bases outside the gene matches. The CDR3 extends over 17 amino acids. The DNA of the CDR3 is TGTGCCAGCAGTTCGATTCCCGGGACAGGGGGTGATACTGAAGCTTTCTTT. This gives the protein CASSSIPGTGGDTEAFF.

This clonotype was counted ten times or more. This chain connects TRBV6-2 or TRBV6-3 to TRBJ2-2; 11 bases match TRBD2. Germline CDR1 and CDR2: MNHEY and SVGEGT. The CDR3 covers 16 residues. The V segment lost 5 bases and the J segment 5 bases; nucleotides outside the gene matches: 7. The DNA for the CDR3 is TGTGCCAGCAGTGACAACCGACTAGCGGGGACCGGGGAGCTGTTTTTT. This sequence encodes CASSDNRLAGTGELFF.

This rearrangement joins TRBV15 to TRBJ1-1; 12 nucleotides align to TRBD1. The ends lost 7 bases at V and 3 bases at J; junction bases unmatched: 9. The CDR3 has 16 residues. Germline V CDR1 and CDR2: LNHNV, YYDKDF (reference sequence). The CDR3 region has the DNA TGTGCCACCAACAGGGACAGGGGGCTTTGGGACACTGAAGCTTTCTTT. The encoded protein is CATNRDRGLWDTEAFF.

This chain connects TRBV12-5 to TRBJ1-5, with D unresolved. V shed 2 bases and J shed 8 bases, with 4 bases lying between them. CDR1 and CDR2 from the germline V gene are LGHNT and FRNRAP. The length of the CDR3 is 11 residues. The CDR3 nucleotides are TGTGCTAGTGGTTTGAAGGAGCCCCAGCATTTT. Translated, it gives CASGLKEPQHF. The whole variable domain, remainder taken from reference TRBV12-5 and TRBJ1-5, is DARVTQTPRHKVTEMGQEVTMRCQPILGHNTVFWYRQTMMQGLELLAYFRNRAPLDDSGMPKDRFSAEMPDATLATLKIQPSEPRDSAVYFCASGLKEPQHFGDGTRLSIL.

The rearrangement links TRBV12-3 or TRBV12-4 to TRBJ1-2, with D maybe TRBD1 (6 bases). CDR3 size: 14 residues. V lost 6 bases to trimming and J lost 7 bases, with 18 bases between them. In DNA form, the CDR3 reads TGTGCCAGCAGCCACCAGGGGCTCACCTCTGGCTACACCTTC. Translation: CASSHQGLTSGYTF.

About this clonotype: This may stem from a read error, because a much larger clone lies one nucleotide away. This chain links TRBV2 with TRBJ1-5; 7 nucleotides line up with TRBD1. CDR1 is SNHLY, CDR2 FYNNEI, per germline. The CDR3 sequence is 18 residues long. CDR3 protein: CACSLSTGAGYSNQPQHF. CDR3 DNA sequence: TGTGCCTGCAGTTTGAGCACAGGGGCCGGTTATAGCAATCAGCCCCAGCATTTT.

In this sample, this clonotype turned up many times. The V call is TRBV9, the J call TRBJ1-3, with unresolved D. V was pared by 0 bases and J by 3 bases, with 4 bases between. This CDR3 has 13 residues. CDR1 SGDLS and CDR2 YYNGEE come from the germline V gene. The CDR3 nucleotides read TGTGCCAGCAGCGTAGCAGATGGAAACACCATATATTTT. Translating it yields CASSVADGNTIYF.

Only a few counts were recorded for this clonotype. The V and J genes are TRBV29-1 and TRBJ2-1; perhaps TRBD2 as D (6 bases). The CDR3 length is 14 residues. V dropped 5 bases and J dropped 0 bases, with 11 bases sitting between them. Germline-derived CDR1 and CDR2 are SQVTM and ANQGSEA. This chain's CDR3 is CSVRESSSYNEQFF. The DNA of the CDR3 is TGCAGCGTTCGGGAGTCCAGCTCCTACAATGAGCAGTTCTTC.

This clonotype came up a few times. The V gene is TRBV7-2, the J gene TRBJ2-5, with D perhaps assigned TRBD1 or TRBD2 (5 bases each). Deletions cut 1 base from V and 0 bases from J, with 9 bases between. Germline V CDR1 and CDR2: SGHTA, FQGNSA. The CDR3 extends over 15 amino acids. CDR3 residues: CASSLGGRNQETQYF. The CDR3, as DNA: TGTGCCAGCAGCTTAGGGGGACGGAACCAAGAGACCCAGTACTTC. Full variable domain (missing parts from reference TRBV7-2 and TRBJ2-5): GAGVSQSPSNKVTEKGKDVELRCDPISGHTALYWYRQSLGQGLEFLIYFQGNSAPDKSGLPSDRFSAERTGGSVSTLTIQRTQQEDSAVYLCASSLGGRNQETQYFGPGTRLLVL.

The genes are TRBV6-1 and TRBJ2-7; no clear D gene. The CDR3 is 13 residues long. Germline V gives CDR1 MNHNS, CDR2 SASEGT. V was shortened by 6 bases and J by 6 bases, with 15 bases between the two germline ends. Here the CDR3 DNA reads TGTGCCAGCAGAATCAAGGACGGAATCGAGCAGTACGTC. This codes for CASRIKDGIEQYV.

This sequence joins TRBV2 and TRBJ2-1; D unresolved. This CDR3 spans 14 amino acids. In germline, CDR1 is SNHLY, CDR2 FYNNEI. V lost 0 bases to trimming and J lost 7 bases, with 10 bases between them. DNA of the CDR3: TGTGCCAGCAGTGAAGCCCCTGTAAAGAATGAGCAGTTCTTC. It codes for CASSEAPVKNEQFF. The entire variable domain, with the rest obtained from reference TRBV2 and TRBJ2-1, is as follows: EPEVTQTPSHQVTQMGQEVILRCVPISNHLYFYWYRQILGQKVEFLVSFYNNEISEKSEIFDDQFSVERPDGSNFTLKIRSTKLEDSAMYFCASSEAPVKNEQFFGPGTRLTVL.

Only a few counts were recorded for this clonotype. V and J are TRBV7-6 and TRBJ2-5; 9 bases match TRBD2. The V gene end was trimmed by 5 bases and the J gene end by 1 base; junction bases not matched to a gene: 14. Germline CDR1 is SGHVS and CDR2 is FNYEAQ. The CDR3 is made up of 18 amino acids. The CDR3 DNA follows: TGTGCCAGCAGCGCTCCTCGCGGGGGGGCTCCTCCCCAAGAGACCCAGTACTTC. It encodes CASSAPRGGAPPQETQYF.

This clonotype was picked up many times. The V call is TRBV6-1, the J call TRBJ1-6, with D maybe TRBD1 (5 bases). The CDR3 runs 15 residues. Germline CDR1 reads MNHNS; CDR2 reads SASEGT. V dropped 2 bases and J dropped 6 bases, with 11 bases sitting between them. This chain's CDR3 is CASSEHEGRNSPLHF. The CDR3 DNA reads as TGTGCCAGCAGTGAACACGAGGGGCGTAATTCACCCCTCCACTTT.

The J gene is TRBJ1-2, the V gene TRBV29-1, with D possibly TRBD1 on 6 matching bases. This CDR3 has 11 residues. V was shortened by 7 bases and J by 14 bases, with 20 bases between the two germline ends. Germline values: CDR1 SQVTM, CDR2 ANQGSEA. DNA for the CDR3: TGCAGCGCACCGGGACATTGGGATTTGACCTTC. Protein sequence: CSAPGHWDLTF.